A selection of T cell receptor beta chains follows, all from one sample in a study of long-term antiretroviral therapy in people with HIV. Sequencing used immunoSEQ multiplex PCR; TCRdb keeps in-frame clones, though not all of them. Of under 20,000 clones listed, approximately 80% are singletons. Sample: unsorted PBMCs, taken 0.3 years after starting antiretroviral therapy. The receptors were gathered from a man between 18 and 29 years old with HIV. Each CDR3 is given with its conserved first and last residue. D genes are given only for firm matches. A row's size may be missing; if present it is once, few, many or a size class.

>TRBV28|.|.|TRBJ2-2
CASSRDGSFVRGELFF
TGTGCCAGCAGCCGGGACGGTTCGTTCGTTCGCGGGGAGCTGTTTTTT
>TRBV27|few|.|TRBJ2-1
CASSFGGEQFF
TGTGCCAGCAGTTTTGGGGGTGAGCAGTTCTTC
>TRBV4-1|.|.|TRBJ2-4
CASSQDPTGGRDVQYF
TGCGCCAGCAGCCAAGATCCAACGGGCGGACGAGACGTTCAGTACTTC
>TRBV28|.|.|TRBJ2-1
CASSLLGRSSYNEQFF
TGTGCCAGCAGTCTACTGGGACGTAGCTCCTACAATGAGCAGTTCTTC
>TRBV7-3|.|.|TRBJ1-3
CASSLTAFSGNTIYF
TGTGCCAGCAGCCTAACAGCCTTCTCTGGAAACACCATATATTTT
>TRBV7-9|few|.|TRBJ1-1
CASSPPRDTEAFF
TGTGCCAGCAGCCCCCCGAGGGACACTGAAGCTTTCTTT
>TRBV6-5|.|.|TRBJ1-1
CASSYSGLVTEAFF
TGTGCCAGCAGTTACTCAGGCTTGGTCACTGAAGCTTTCTTT
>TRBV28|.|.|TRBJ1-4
CASSLPDNEKLFF
TGTGCCAGCAGTTTACCCGATAATGAAAAACTGTTTTTT
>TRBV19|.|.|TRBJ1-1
CASSSQTNTEAFF
TGTGCCAGTAGTTCTCAGACGAACACTGAAGCTTTCTTT
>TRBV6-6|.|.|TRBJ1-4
CASSLEGGREKLFF
TGTGCCAGCAGCCTTGAGGGTGGGCGTGAAAAACTGTTTTTT
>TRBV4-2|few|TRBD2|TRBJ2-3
CASSSSGGRTDTQYF
TGTGCCAGCAGCTCGAGCGGGGGGCGCACAGATACGCAGTATTTT
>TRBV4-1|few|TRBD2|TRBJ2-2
CASSQVGGLNTGELFF
TGCGCCAGCAGCCAAGTGGGAGGGCTGAACACCGGGGAGCTGTTTTTT
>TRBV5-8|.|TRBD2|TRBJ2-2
CASSLATTSGINTGELFF
TGTGCCAGCAGCTTGGCTACGACTAGCGGGATTAACACCGGGGAGCTGTTTTTT
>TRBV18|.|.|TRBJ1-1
CASSPSYGGHTEAFF
TGTGCCAGCTCACCATCTTATGGGGGGCACACTGAAGCTTTCTTT
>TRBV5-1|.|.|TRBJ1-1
CASRWDMNTEAFF
TGCGCCAGCAGGTGGGATATGAACACTGAAGCTTTCTTT
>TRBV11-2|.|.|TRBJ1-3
CASSPTSPGNTIYF
TGTGCCAGCAGCCCGACAAGCCCTGGAAACACCATATATTTT
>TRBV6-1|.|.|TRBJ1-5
CASTPSGVNQPQHF
TGTGCCAGCACCCCGTCCGGGGTCAATCAGCCCCAGCATTTT
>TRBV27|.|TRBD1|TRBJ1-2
CASSFRRDSYGYTF
TGTGCCAGCAGTTTCCGCCGGGACAGCTATGGCTACACCTTC
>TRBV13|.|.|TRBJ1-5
CASSFSESIEPQHF
TGTGCCAGCAGCTTTTCTGAATCGATCGAGCCCCAGCATTTT
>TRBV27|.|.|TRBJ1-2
CASSLLGNALYGYTF
TGTGCCAGCAGTTTATTGGGGAACGCTCTCTATGGCTACACCTTC
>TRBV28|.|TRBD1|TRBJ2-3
CASGSGTGETDTQYF
TGTGCCAGCGGTTCCGGGACAGGAGAGACAGATACGCAGTATTTT
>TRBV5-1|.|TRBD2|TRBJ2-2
CASSLSSGGPQAGELFF
TGCGCCAGCAGCTTGTCTAGCGGGGGGCCTCAGGCCGGGGAGCTGTTTTTT
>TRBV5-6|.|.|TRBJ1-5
CASSLVGQPQHF
TGTGCCAGCAGCTTGGTTGGGCAGCCCCAGCATTTT
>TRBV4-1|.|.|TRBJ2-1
CASSSSPGTLEQFF
TGCGCCAGCAGCTCGAGCCCTGGGACACTGGAGCAGTTCTTC
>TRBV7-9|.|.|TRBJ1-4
CASSSKPGREKLFF
TGTGCCAGCAGCTCCAAACCCGGGCGTGAAAAACTGTTTTTT
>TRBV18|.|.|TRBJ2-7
CASSPGSQGYEQYF
TGTGCCAGCTCACCAGGGTCTCAGGGCTACGAGCAGTACTTC
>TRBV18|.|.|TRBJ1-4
CASSPPGTEKLFF
TGTGCCAGCTCACCACCGGGCACTGAAAAACTGTTTTTT
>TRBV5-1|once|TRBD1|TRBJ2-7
CASSSTGDPYEQYF
TGCGCCAGCAGCTCGACAGGGGACCCCTACGAGCAGTACTTC
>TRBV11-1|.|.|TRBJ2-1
CASSFGYNEQFF
TGTGCCAGCAGCTTCGGGTACAATGAGCAGTTCTTC
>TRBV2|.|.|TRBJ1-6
CASGRAGGDNSPLHF
TGTGCCAGCGGTAGGGCGGGGGGAGATAATTCACCCCTCCACTTT
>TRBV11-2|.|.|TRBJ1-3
CASSLEVQLGNTIYF
TGTGCCAGCAGCTTAGAAGTACAACTCGGAAACACCATATATTTT
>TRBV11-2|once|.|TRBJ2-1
CASSLRGPLNEQFF
TGTGCCAGCAGCTTGCGGGGACCTCTTAATGAGCAGTTCTTC
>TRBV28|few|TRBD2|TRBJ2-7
CASSLSHPSGGGYEQYF
TGTGCCAGCAGCCTATCCCACCCTAGCGGGGGAGGCTACGAGCAGTACTTC
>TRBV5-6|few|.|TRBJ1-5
CASSLLYSNQPQHF
TGTGCCAGCAGCTTGCTATATAGCAATCAGCCCCAGCATTTT
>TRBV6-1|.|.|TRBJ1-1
CASSEAGEVSEAFF
TGTGCCAGCAGTGAAGCAGGGGAGGTTAGTGAAGCTTTCTTT
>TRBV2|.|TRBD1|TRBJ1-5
CASSVGQGSNQPQHF
TGTGCCAGCAGTGTGGGACAGGGTAGCAATCAGCCCCAGCATTTT
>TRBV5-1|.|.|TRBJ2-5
CASSLEGVRQETQYF
TGCGCCAGCAGCCTGGAGGGGGTCCGACAAGAGACCCAGTACTTC
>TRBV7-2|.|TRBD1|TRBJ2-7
CASSLKTGIHEQYF
TGTGCCAGCAGCTTGAAGACAGGGATCCACGAGCAGTACTTC
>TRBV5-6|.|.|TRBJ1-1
CASSLVGGNTEAFF
TGTGCCAGCAGCTTGGTGGGGGGCAACACTGAAGCTTTCTTT
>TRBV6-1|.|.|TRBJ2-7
CASLSRGRPSEQYF
TGTGCCAGCCTCTCTCGGGGGCGACCGTCCGAGCAGTACTTC
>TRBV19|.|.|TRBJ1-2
CASGWTVYGYTF
TGTGCCAGTGGTTGGACAGTCTATGGCTACACCTTC
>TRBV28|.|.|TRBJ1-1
CASSFHGNTEAFF
TGTGCCAGCAGTTTTCATGGGAACACTGAAGCTTTCTTT
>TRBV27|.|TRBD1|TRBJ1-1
CASRTGRNTEAFF
TGTGCCAGCAGGACAGGGAGGAACACTGAAGCTTTCTTT
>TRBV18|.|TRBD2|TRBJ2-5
CASSPRTSEQETQYF
TGTGCCAGCTCACCGAGGACTAGCGAGCAAGAGACCCAGTACTTC
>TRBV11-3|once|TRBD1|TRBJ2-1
CASSPQGSSYNEQFF
TGTGCCAGCAGCCCACAGGGGAGCTCCTACAATGAGCAGTTCTTC
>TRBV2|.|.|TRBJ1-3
CASSLTGTGSGNTIYF
TGTGCCAGCAGCCTAACCGGGACGGGCTCTGGAAACACCATATATTTT
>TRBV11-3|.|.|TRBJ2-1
CASSLERGDEQFF
TGTGCCAGCAGCTTAGAAAGGGGTGATGAGCAGTTCTTC
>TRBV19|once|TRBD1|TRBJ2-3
CASSIDPQKDRGDTQYF
TGTGCCAGTAGTATAGACCCACAGAAAGACAGGGGAGATACGCAGTATTTT
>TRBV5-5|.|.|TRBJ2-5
CASSSSEWGETQYF
TGTGCCAGCAGCTCCTCGGAGTGGGGGGAGACCCAGTACTTC
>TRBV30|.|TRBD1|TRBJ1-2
CAWSVGAGGSYGYTF
TGTGCCTGGAGTGTTGGGGCAGGGGGCTCCTATGGCTACACCTTC
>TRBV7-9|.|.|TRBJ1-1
CASSLTNTEAFF
TGTGCCAGCAGCTTAACTAACACTGAAGCTTTCTTT
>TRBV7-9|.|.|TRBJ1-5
CASSLAVGNQPQHF
TGTGCCAGCAGCTTAGCAGTGGGAAACCAGCCCCAGCATTTT
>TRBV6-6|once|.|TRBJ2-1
CASAVQGGIYNEQFF
TGTGCCAGCGCCGTACAGGGGGGGATCTACAATGAGCAGTTCTTC
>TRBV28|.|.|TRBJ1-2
CASSFGIVSYGYTF
TGTGCCAGCAGTTTCGGGATTGTTAGCTATGGCTACACCTTC
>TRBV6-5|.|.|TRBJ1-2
CASSYSQGLEYGYTF
TGTGCCAGCAGTTACTCGCAGGGGTTGGAGTATGGCTACACCTTC
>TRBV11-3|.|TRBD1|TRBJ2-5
CASSLGTGGGEETQYF
TGTGCCAGCAGCTTGGGGACAGGGGGTGGTGAAGAGACCCAGTACTTC
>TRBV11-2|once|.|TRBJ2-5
CASSGLGETQYF
TGTGCCAGCAGCGGGTTGGGGGAGACCCAGTACTTC
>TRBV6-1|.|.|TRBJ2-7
CASSEFYTDGLTTYEQYF
TGTGCCAGCAGTGAATTTTACACGGACGGACTAACAACCTACGAGCAGTACTTC
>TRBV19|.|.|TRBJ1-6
CASRGDGTYNSPLHF
TGTGCCAGTAGAGGGGACGGCACCTATAATTCACCCCTCCACTTT